This TCR beta chain was recorded in a study of cytomegalovirus exposure and HLA in healthy donors. J was trimmed by 5 bases and V by 5 bases; bases with no gene match: 6. The germline V gene has CDR1 MNHEY and CDR2 SVGAGI. CDR3 length: 14 amino acids. This clone appeared a few times. Researchers ran the PCR with 60 Vbeta and 13 Jbeta primers. Only in-frame clones appear in the TCRdb table, and some are missing; sequencing was by immunoSEQ multiplex PCR. Of 50,000 or so clones in the sample, about four fifths were seen once. The specimen sequenced was PBMCs. The clonotype was recovered from a boy younger than 18 in good health and CMV-seropositive. The gene calls are TRBV6-5 and TRBJ1-5, with TRBD1 matching over 7 bases. The CDR3 sequence is CASSPTTGYQPQHF. CDR3 in DNA: TGTGCCAGCAGTCCAACGACAGGGTATCAGCCCCAGCATTTT.